Listed below are T cell receptor beta chains from one sample, sequenced in a study of CD8 T cells in ankylosing spondylitis. TCRdb itself ran the 5' RACE reads through MiXCR, one entry per CDR3 protein. The table includes about 800,000 distinct CDR3 sequences, roughly 10% detected once. The sequenced material came from blood, either unsorted or a sorted T cell fraction (not recorded which). These receptor sequences come from a male donor with ankylosing spondylitis. Each CDR3 is given with its conserved first and last residue. The order of the fields is V gene, J gene, CDR3 protein.

>TRBV10-3|TRBJ2-3
CAIRGSADTQYF
>TRBV28|TRBJ1-5
CASSLGQGSQPQHF
>TRBV4-3|TRBJ2-2
CASSQVNSPGELFF
>TRBV20-1|TRBJ2-2
CSARVRNTGELFF
>TRBV6-1|TRBJ1-2
CASSARTANYGYTF
>TRBV27|TRBJ2-7
CASSWSGGESYEQYF
>TRBV20-1|TRBJ2-3
CSAATDTQYF
>TRBV12-3/TRBV12-4|TRBJ2-1
CASSGWARHEQFF
>TRBV24-1|TRBJ2-5
CATSDPRLAGQETQYF
>TRBV20-1|TRBJ2-7
CSADGTVRGQVIGYEQYF
>TRBV7-2|TRBJ2-1
CASSFTSGSYNEQFF
>TRBV20-1|TRBJ2-7
CSAREGQYEQYF
>TRBV29-1|TRBJ2-7
CSVEFRDRGYYEQYF
>TRBV29-1|TRBJ1-2
CSVDNRGEYYGYTF
>TRBV29-1|TRBJ2-1
CSVGPNLDSKQFF
>TRBV7-2|TRBJ2-1
CASSFRWTNNEQFF
>TRBV29-1|TRBJ2-5
CSVEWWGAEETQYF
>TRBV20-1|TRBJ2-1
CSAKRGEGNLYNEQFF
>TRBV4-3|TRBJ2-7
CASSLGDRRTYEQYF
>TRBV7-2|TRBJ2-1
CASSYSGGLYNEQFF
>TRBV18|TRBJ2-5
CASSPSLGLAAETQYF
>TRBV20-1|TRBJ2-7
CSASDPWREKKQYF
>TRBV29-1|TRBJ2-3
CSVDGIRIMDTQYF
>TRBV7-2|TRBJ2-3
CASSYIWGGTQYF
>TRBV20-1|TRBJ1-5
CSARTGRSQPQHF
>TRBV27|TRBJ1-2
CASSSPRVPNYGYTF
>TRBV9|TRBJ2-2
CASSHTGLANTGELFF
>TRBV20-1|TRBJ1-1
CSARGGRTEAFF